This TCR beta chain was observed in a study of T cell repertoires in cytomegalovirus infection. On this clonotype: A clone one base away is much larger, so this may be a read error.

Germline CDR1 is SGHTA and CDR2 is FQGNSA. Unmatched junction bases numbered 10, after V lost 5 bases and J lost 5 bases. CDR3 length: 16 residues. TCRdb reanalysed the reads using MiXCR and keeps one entry per CDR3 protein. The sample consists of 200,000 to 300,000 distinct CDR3 sequences, roughly 10% of them appearing once. The rearrangement links TRBV7-2 to TRBJ2-5; 11 bases are shared with TRBD2. Sequenced sample: PBMCs. The TCR originated in a human donor in good health (CMV status not recorded). Some clones in this sample may be carry-over from other donors' samples. CDR3 region: CASSPVSASGGETQYF. The CDR3, as DNA: TGTGCCAGCAGCCCAGTTTCGGCTAGCGGGGGGGAGACCCAGTACTTC.